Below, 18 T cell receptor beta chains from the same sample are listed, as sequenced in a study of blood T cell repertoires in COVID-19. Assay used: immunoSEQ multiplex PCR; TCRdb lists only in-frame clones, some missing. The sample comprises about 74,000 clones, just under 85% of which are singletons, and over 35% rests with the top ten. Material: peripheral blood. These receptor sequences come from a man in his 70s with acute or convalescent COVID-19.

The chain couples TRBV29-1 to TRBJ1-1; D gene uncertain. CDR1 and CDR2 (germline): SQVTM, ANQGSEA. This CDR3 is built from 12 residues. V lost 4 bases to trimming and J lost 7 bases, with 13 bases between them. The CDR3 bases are TGCAGCGTTGGGTCCCTCGGCGGTGAAGCTTTCTTT. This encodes CSVGSLGGEAFF.

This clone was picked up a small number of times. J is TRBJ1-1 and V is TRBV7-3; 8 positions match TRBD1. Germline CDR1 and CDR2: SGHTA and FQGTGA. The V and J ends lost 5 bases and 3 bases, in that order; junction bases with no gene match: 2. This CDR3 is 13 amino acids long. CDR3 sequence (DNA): TGTGCCAGCAGCCTGGACAGGGACACTGAAGCTTTCTTT. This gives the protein CASSLDRDTEAFF.

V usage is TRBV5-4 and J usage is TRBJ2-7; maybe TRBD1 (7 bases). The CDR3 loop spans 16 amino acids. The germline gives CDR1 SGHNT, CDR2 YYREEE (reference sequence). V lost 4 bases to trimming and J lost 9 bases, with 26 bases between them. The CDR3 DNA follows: TGTGCCAGCAGCCGGGCGGCGGGACAGTCCTTAGAGGTGCAGTACTTC. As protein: CASSRAAGQSLEVQYF.

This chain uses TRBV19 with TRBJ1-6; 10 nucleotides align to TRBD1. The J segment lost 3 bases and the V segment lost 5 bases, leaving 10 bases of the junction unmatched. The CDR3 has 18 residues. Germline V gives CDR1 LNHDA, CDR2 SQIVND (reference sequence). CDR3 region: CASSPRFGTGDYNSPLHF. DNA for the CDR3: TGTGCCAGTAGTCCCCGTTTTGGGACAGGGGACTATAATTCACCCCTCCACTTT.

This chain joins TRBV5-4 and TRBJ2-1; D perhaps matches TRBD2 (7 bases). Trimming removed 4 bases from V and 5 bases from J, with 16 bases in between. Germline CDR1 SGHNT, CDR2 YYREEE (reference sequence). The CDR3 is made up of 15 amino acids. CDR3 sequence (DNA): TGTGCCAGCAGCCCGAGGGGGGGTGACCACAATGAGCAGTTCTTC. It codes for CASSPRGGDHNEQFF. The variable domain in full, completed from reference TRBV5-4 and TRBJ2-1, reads ETGVTQSPTHLIKTRGQQVTLRCSSQSGHNTVSWYQQALGQGPQFIFQYYREEENGRGNFPPRFSGLQFPNYSSELNVNALELDDSALYLCASSPRGGDHNEQFFGPGTRLTVL.

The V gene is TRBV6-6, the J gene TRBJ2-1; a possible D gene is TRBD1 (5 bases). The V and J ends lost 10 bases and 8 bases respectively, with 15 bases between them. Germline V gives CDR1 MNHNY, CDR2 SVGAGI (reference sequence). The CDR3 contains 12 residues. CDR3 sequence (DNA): TGTGCCACCGCGGTCAGGGCCTATGAGCAGTTCTTC. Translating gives CATAVRAYEQFF.

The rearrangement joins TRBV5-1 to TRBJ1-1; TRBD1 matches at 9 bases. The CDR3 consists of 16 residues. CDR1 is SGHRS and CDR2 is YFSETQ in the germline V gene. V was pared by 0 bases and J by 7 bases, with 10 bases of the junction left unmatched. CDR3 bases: TGCGCCAGCAGCTTGGGGCCGGGACAGGGAAAATTTGAAGCTTTCTTT. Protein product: CASSLGPGQGKFEAFF.

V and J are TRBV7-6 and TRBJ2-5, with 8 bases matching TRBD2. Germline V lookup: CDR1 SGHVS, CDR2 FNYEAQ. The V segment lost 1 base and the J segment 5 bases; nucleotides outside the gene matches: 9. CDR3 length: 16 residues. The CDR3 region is CASSLGPGLGSETQYF. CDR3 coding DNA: TGTGCCAGCAGCTTAGGGCCGGGACTAGGCTCCGAGACCCAGTACTTC.

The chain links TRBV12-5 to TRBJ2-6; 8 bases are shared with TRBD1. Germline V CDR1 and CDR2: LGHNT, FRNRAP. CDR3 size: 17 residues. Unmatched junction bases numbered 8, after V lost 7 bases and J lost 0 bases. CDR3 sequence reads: CASVSDRGLSGANVLTF. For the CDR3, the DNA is TGTGCTAGTGTTTCTGACAGGGGCCTCTCTGGGGCCAACGTCCTGACTTTC.

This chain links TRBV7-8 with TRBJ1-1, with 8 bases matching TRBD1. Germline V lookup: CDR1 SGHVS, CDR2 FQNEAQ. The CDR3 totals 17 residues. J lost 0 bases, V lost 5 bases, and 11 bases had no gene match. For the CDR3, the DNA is TGTGCCAGCAGCCCTAGCAACCCGGACAGGGTGAACACTGAAGCTTTCTTT. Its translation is CASSPSNPDRVNTEAFF.

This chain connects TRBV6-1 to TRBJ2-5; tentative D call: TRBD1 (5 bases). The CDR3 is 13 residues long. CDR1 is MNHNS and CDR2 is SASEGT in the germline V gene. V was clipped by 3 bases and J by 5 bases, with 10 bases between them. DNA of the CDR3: TGTGCCAGCAGTGACAGGGTGAAGGAGACCCAGTACTTC. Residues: CASSDRVKETQYF.

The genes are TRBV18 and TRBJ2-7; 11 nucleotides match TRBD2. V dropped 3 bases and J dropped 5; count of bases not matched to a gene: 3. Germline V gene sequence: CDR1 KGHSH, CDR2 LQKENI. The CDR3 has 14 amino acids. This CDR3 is CASSPSGRANEQYF. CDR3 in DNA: TGTGCCAGCTCACCTAGCGGGAGGGCCAACGAGCAGTACTTC.

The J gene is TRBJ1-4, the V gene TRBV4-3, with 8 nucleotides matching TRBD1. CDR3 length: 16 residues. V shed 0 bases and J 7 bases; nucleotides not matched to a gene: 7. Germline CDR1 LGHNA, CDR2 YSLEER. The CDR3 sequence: CASSQEVTGGREKLFF. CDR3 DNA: TGCGCCAGCAGCCAAGAGGTCACAGGGGGGCGTGAAAAACTGTTTTTT.

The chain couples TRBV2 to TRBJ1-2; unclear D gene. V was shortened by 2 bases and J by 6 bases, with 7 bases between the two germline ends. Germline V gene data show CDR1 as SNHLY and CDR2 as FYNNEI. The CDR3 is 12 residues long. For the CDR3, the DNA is TGTGCCAGCAGTGAAAACAGCAATGGCTACACCTTC. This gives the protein CASSENSNGYTF.

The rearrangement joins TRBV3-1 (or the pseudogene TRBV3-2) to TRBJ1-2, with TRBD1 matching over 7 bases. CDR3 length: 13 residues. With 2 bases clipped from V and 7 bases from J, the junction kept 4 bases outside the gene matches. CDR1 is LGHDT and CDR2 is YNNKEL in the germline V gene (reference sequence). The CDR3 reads CASSQPRGSGYTF. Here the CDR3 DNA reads TGTGCCAGCAGCCAACCCAGGGGGAGTGGCTACACCTTC.

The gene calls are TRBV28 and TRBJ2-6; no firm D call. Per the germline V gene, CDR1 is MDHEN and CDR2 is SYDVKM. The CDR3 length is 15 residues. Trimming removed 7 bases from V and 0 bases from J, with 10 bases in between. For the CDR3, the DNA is TGTGCCAGCACCGAGGCCAGCTCTGGGGCCAACGTCCTGACTTTC. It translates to CASTEASSGANVLTF.

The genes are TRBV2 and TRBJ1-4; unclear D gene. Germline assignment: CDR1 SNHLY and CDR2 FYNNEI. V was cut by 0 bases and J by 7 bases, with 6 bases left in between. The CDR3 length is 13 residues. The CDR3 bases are TGTGCCAGCAGTGAAGCGTCGGGTGAAAAACTGTTTTTT. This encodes CASSEASGEKLFF.

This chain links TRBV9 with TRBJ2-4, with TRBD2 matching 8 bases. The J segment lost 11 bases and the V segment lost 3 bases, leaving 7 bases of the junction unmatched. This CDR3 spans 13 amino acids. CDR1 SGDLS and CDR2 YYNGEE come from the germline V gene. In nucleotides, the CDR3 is TGTGCCAGCAGCGCCCCGGGGGGGGCTGTTCAGTACTTC. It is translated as CASSAPGGAVQYF.